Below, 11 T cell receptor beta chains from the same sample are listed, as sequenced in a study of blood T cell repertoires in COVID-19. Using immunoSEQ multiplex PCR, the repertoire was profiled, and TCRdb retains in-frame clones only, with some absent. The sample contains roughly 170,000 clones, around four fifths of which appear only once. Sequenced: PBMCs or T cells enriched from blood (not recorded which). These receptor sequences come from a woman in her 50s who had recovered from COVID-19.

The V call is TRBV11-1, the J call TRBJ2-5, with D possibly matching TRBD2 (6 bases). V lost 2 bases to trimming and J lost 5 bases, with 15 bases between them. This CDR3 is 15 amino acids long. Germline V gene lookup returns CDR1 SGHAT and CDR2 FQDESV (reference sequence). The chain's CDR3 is CASSLRVRSGETQYF. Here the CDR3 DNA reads TGTGCCAGCAGCTTACGGGTCCGGAGCGGGGAGACCCAGTACTTC.

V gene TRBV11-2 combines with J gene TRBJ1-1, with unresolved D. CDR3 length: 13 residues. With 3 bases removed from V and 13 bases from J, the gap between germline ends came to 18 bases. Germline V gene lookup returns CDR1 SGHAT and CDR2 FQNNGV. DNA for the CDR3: TGTGCCAGCAGCTTCGAGTCTGGAGGGTTAGGTTTCTTT. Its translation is CASSFESGGLGFF.

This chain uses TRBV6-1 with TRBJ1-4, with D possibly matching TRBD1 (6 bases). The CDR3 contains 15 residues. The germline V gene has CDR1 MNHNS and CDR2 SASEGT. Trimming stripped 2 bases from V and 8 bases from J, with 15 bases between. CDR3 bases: TGTGCCAGCAGTGAATCGGGGGGCGTCGGAGAAAAACTGTTTTTT. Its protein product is CASSESGGVGEKLFF.

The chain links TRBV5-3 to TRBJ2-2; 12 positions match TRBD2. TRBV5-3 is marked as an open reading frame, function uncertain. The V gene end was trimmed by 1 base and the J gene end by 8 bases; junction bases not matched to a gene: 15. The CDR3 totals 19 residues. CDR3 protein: CARSLWWPSGRDYPGELFF. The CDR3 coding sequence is TGTGCCAGAAGCTTGTGGTGGCCTAGCGGGAGGGATTACCCGGGGGAGCTGTTTTTT.

CDR3 amino acids: CASSPQTGLAGGPPFF. The DNA of the CDR3 is TGCGCCAGCAGCCCCCAGACGGGACTAGCGGGAGGGCCCCCGTTCTTC. The chain uses TRBV5-1 and TRBJ2-1; TRBD2 agrees at 16 bases. Losses at the gene ends were 4 bases for V and 15 bases for J; bases not matched to a gene: 13. Germline V gives CDR1 SGHRS, CDR2 YFSETQ. The CDR3 covers 16 residues.

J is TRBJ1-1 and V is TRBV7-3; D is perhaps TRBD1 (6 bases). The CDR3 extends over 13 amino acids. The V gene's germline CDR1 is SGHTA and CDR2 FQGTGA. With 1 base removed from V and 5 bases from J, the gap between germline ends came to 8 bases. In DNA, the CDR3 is TGTGCCAGCAGCTTAAAAAGGGGGACTGAAGCTTTCTTT. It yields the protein CASSLKRGTEAFF.

This chain's CDR3 is CASSQDIGGAYGYTF. Written as DNA, the CDR3 is TGCGCCAGCAGCCAAGATATAGGAGGGGCCTATGGCTACACCTTC. V usage is TRBV4-3 and J usage is TRBJ1-2, with D possibly TRBD1 on 5 matching bases. The germline gives CDR1 LGHNA, CDR2 YSLEER. The CDR3 loop spans 15 amino acids. Trimming pared 0 bases from V and 4 bases from J, leaving 12 bases between.

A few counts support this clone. Written as DNA, the CDR3 is TGTGCCAGCAGTTTATGGACAGGGGGCTTCAATGAGCAGTTCTTC. It is translated as CASSLWTGGFNEQFF. The V gene is TRBV28, the J gene TRBJ2-1, with 10 bases aligning to TRBD1. This CDR3 has 15 residues. The germline CDR1 and CDR2 sequences are MDHEN and SYDVKM. V dropped 0 bases and J dropped 6; count of bases not matched to a gene: 2.

The CDR3 nucleotides read TGTGCCAGCAGCCGGGACAAGGGCTTCAATGGCTACACCTTC. Translation gives CASSRDKGFNGYTF. The genes are TRBV5-4 and TRBJ1-2, with a possible D match to TRBD1 (6 bases). CDR3 length: 14 residues. V lost 4 bases, J lost 6 bases, and 16 bases lay in between. Germline-derived CDR1 and CDR2 are SGHNT and YYREEE (reference sequence).

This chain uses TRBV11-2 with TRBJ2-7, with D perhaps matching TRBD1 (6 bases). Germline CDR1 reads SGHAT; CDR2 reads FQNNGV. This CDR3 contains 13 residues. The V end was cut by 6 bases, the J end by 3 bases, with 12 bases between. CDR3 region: CASRTLGGYEQYF. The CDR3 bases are TGTGCCAGCAGAACCTTAGGGGGCTACGAGCAGTACTTC.

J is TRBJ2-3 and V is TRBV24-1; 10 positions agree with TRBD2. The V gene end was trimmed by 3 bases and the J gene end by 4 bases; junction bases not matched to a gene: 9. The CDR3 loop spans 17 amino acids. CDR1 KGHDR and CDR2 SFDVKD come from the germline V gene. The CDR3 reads CATSDPVAGGHPDTQYF. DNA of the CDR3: TGTGCCACCAGTGATCCGGTAGCGGGAGGTCATCCAGATACGCAGTATTTT.